This TCR beta chain was recovered during a study of early T cells in non-severe SARS-CoV-2 infection. Background on the study: Investigators sequenced bulk RNA drawn from unsorted whole blood, and chains remained unpaired.

J was trimmed by 4 bases and V by 9 bases; bases with no gene match: 12. CDR3 length: 15 residues. Germline CDR1 reads MNHNS; CDR2 reads SASEGT. Individual cDNA molecules each received unique molecular identifiers attached to them. From the 5' RACE reads, TCRdb called clonotypes with MiXCR, one entry per CDR3 protein. Seen here are about 71,000 distinct CDR3 sequences, approximately 13% observed once, and the top ten hold more than 13%. The sequence was obtained from an adult who was a healthcare worker with PCR-confirmed SARS-CoV-2 infection or an uninfected control (not recorded which). Sequenced sample: whole blood. The V call is TRBV6-1, the J call TRBJ1-2; 9 nucleotides align to TRBD1. The CDR3 bases are TGTGCCAGTAGTAGAAGCGGACAGGGGATCTATGGCTACACCTTC. Protein sequence: CASSRSGQGIYGYTF.